These T cell receptor beta chains were read from a single sample in a study of PD-1 blockade in classical Hodgkin lymphoma. Profiling relied on immunoSEQ multiplex PCR, and the TCRdb table lists in-frame clones only, not all of them. This sample has around 99,000 clones, with roughly 79% found just once. The sample was peripheral blood mononuclear cells (PBMCs), taken before the second cycle of nivolumab. The source is a human donor with classical Hodgkin lymphoma. Both conserved end residues are part of each CDR3.

cdr3_length j_call v_call cdr3_aa
14 TRBJ2-5 TRBV18 CASSPRRLEETQYF
14 TRBJ2-1 TRBV28 CASRSSGRANEQFF
14 TRBJ2-3 TRBV7-2 CASSPNPPLDTQYF
12 TRBJ2-7 TRBV10-3 CAISEYSYEQYF
16 TRBJ2-1 TRBV5-3 CARSLERRDQNNEQFF
17 TRBJ2-2 TRBV9 CASSVFSGGGSTGELFF
16 TRBJ2-5 TRBV7-3 CASSLTGTGGWETQYF
14 TRBJ1-2 TRBV19 CASSPTGGLGGYTF
15 TRBJ1-1 TRBV5-4 CASSLVTGMNTEAFF
14 TRBJ2-7 TRBV25-1 CASSVRAQGDEQYF
15 TRBJ2-7 TRBV11-2 CASSVPGQGAREQYF
12 TRBJ2-2 TRBV29-1 CSVSQPTGELFF
16 TRBJ1-3 TRBV5-4 CASSYIGRTLGNTIYF
12 TRBJ1-2 TRBV30 CAWSVLTSGYTF
18 TRBJ2-3 TRBV7-6 CASSSLPGTSGSGDTQYF
13 TRBJ1-2 TRBV6-1 CASVLGGIYGYTF
14 TRBJ2-3 TRBV9 CASGAAGGTDTQYF